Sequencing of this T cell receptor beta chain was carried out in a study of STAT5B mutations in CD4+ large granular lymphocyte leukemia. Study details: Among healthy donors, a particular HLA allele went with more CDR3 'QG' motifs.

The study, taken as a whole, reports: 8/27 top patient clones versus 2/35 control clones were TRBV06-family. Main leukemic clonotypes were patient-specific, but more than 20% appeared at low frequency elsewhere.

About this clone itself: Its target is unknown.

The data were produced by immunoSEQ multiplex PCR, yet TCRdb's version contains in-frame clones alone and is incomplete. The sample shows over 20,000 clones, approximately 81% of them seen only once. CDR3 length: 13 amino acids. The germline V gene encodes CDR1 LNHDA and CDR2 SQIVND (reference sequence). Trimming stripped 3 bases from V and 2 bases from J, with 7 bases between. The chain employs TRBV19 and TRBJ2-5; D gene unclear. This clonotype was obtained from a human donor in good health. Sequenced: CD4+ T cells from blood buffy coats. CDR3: CASSMNAQETQYF. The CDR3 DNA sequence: TGTGCCAGTAGTATGAACGCGCAAGAGACCCAGTACTTC.